Each of the 23 T cell receptor beta chains below was sequenced from the same sample in a study of Ad26.COV2.S vaccination and SARS-CoV-2 variants (TCRdb year 2021). Libraries were prepared through the immunoSEQ multiplex PCR assay. TCRdb carries this immuneACCESS record with in-frame sequences only. Its versions omit some clonotypes, under half of them owing to an unresolved V gene in the studies checked, with the rest unexplained. This sample comprises about 680,000 clones, around 90% of them detected only once. The ten largest clonotypes hold approximately 1.5% of the sample. The sample's treatment or condition label, decoded: some 20 received Ad26.COV2.S at low or high dose, single or two shots; five or six received placebo; per-sample allocation not given. For vaccine and placebo recipients, the sequenced repertoires came from samples collected on day 63 after the first injection. Sequenced here: peripheral blood, sampled in a trial of Ad26.COV2.S vaccine versus placebo. These receptors were collected from a person between 18 and 65 years old who received the Ad26.COV2.S COVID-19 vaccine or a placebo.

The chain couples TRBV6-4 to TRBJ2-1, with D maybe TRBD2 (5 bases). V lost 5 bases and J lost 1, with 21 bases in between. CDR1 is MRHNA and CDR2 is SNTAGT in the germline V gene. The CDR3 runs to 18 residues. The CDR3 DNA follows: TGTGCCAGCAGTCTAAGGCGGGTGGGAGAGTTTTCCTACAATGAGCAGTTCTTC. Translated, it gives CASSLRRVGEFSYNEQFF.

This sequence joins TRBV11-2 and TRBJ2-5; D might be TRBD1 (6 bases). The CDR3 spans 15 residues. Trimming cost V 2 bases and J 5 bases, with 15 bases left between them. The V gene's germline CDR1 is SGHAT and CDR2 FQNNGV. The CDR3 nucleotides read TGTGCCAGCAGCTTACCTGCCTACAGGGATGAGACCCAGTACTTC. The encoded protein is CASSLPAYRDETQYF.

The chain has TRBV29-1 and TRBJ2-3, with TRBD1 identical over 9 bases. CDR3 length equals 15 residues. Trimming at V came to 3 bases and at J to 4 bases, leaving 8 bases not matched to a gene. Germline V gene lookup returns CDR1 SQVTM and CDR2 ANQGSEA. In DNA, the CDR3 is TGCAGCGTTGACCCACAGGGGGCAGGTTCAGATACGCAGTATTTT. Protein sequence: CSVDPQGAGSDTQYF.

The chain uses TRBV11-3 and TRBJ2-1; D possibly matches TRBD1 or TRBD2 (5 bases each). CDR3 length: 16 amino acids. Per the germline V gene, CDR1 is SGHNT and CDR2 is YENEEA. The germline V and J ends were trimmed by 0 bases and 7 bases, with 16 bases remaining between them. CDR3 loop: CASSLDGPSGRNEQFF. For the CDR3, the DNA is TGTGCCAGCAGCTTAGATGGCCCATCAGGGAGAAATGAGCAGTTCTTC. The whole variable domain, filled in from reference TRBV11-3 and TRBJ2-1, reads EAGVVQSPRYKIIEKKQPVAFWCNPISGHNTLYWYLQNLGQGPELLIRYENEEAVDDSQLPKDRFSAERLKGVDSTLKIQPAELGDSAVYLCASSLDGPSGRNEQFFGPGTRLTVL.

The V and J genes are TRBV9 and TRBJ1-1; D remains ambiguous. Trimming removed 0 bases from V and 0 bases from J, with 6 bases in between. There are 14 residues in the CDR3. Germline CDR1 reads SGDLS; CDR2 reads YYNGEE. CDR3 residues: CASSVDLMNTEAFF. The DNA for the CDR3 is TGTGCCAGCAGCGTAGACTTGATGAACACTGAAGCTTTCTTT.

The J gene is TRBJ1-5, the V gene TRBV10-3; D is possibly TRBD1 (5 bases). Germline CDR1 ENHRY, CDR2 SYGVKD. V was clipped by 6 bases and J by 2 bases, with 11 bases between them. CDR3 length equals 14 residues. The CDR3, as DNA: TGTGCCATCAGCTGGGGGTTTGGCAATCAGCCCCAGCATTTT. As protein: CAISWGFGNQPQHF.

The chain employs TRBV7-2 and TRBJ2-6; the D gene is possibly TRBD1 (6 bases). V gave up 5 bases and J gave up 0 bases, with 14 bases separating them. CDR3 length equals 17 residues. Germline CDR1 is SGHTA and CDR2 is FQGNSA. CDR3 in amino acids: CASSTRDTGSGANVLTF. Here the CDR3 DNA reads TGTGCCAGCAGCACCCGGGACACCGGCTCTGGGGCCAACGTCCTGACTTTC.

The table lists this clone with a count of one. The rearrangement links TRBV6-5 to TRBJ2-5, with D uncertain. Trimming stripped 4 bases from V and 2 bases from J, with 14 bases between. The CDR3 covers 15 residues. CDR1 and CDR2 (germline): MNHEY, SVGAGI. CDR3 nucleotides: TGTGCCAGCAGTTCCGTCGAGAGTTGGCAAGAGACCCAGTACTTC. This sequence encodes CASSSVESWQETQYF.

The V call is TRBV30, the J call TRBJ2-7, with D possibly being TRBD1 (5 bases). Germline V lookup: CDR1 GTSNPN, CDR2 SVGIG (reference sequence). V lost 0 bases and J 3 bases, leaving 15 bases between the germline ends. The CDR3 loop spans 15 amino acids. CDR3 sequence (DNA): TGTGCCTGGAGTGTACACCTAGGGGCGGTCTACGAGCAGTACTTC. Protein sequence: CAWSVHLGAVYEQYF. The whole variable domain, remainder taken from reference TRBV30 and TRBJ2-7, is SQTIHQWPATLVQPVGSPLSLECTVEGTSNPNLYWYRQAAGRGLQLLFYSVGIGQISSEVPQNLSASRPQDRQFILSSKKLLLSDSGFYLCAWSVHLGAVYEQYFGPGTRLTVT.

The chain uses TRBV18 and TRBJ2-2; 12 nucleotides align to TRBD2. This CDR3 is built from 17 residues. Germline loops: CDR1 KGHSH, CDR2 LQKENI. J was trimmed by 7 bases and V by 3 bases; bases with no gene match: 9. In nucleotides, the CDR3 is TGTGCCAGCTCACCGGCAAGACTAGCGGGAGACTTCGGGGAGCTGTTTTTT. Protein sequence: CASSPARLAGDFGELFF.

The chain has TRBV5-1 and TRBJ1-1; unclear D gene. V lost 2 bases and J lost 5, with 10 bases in between. This CDR3 has 13 residues. Germline V gives CDR1 SGHRS, CDR2 YFSETQ. CDR3 sequence: CASSFEEETEAFF. In DNA, the CDR3 is TGCGCCAGCAGCTTCGAGGAAGAGACTGAAGCTTTCTTT.

The rearrangement uses TRBV5-1 and TRBJ2-2; D is perhaps TRBD1 (6 bases). The CDR3 has 16 amino acids. Trimming removed 0 bases from V and 2 bases from J, with 11 bases in between. The V gene's germline CDR1 is SGHRS and CDR2 YFSETQ. CDR3 sequence: CASSLAQDSNTGELFF. The CDR3 nucleotides read TGCGCCAGCAGCTTGGCACAGGACAGTAACACCGGGGAGCTGTTTTTT.

J is TRBJ2-7 and V is TRBV5-1; 12 bases line up with TRBD2. The V and J ends lost 4 bases and 3 bases, in that order; junction bases with no gene match: 5. Germline V gene lookup returns CDR1 SGHRS and CDR2 YFSETQ. This CDR3 contains 15 residues. CDR3 bases: TGCGCCAGCAGCCCCTTGACTAGCGGGGGCTACGAGCAGTACTTC. Encoded protein: CASSPLTSGGYEQYF.

In its sample, this clone was seen once. The chain employs TRBV6-5 and TRBJ1-2; 10 nucleotides align to TRBD1. The CDR3 covers 15 residues. V lost 0 bases and J lost 5; bases outside the gene matches: 3. Germline assignment: CDR1 MNHEY and CDR2 SVGAGI. The CDR3 is CASSYSGTGEYGYTF. The CDR3 DNA is TGTGCCAGCAGTTACTCTGGGACAGGGGAGTATGGCTACACCTTC.

The rearrangement links TRBV27 to TRBJ2-5, with 8 bases fitting TRBD1. The V gene end was trimmed by 3 bases and the J gene end by 3 bases; junction bases not matched to a gene: 9. This CDR3 region has 16 residues. CDR1 is MNHEY and CDR2 is SMNVEV in the germline V gene (reference sequence). The chain's CDR3 is CASSFLGTGREETQYF. Written as DNA, the CDR3 is TGTGCCAGCAGTTTCCTCGGGACAGGACGTGAAGAGACCCAGTACTTC.

The chain links TRBV5-4 to TRBJ2-6; D not resolved. V was cut by 4 bases and J by 1 base, with 9 bases left in between. From germline, CDR1 is SGHNT and CDR2 YYREEE (reference sequence). This CDR3 is 15 amino acids long. The CDR3 loop is CASSPPRSGANVLTF. The CDR3 region has the DNA TGTGCCAGCAGCCCCCCCAGGTCTGGGGCCAACGTCCTGACTTTC.

V is TRBV7-2 and J is TRBJ2-7; 11 bases agree with TRBD2. There are 15 residues in the CDR3. V gave up 4 bases and J gave up 2 bases; unmatched junction bases: 4. Germline loops: CDR1 SGHTA, CDR2 FQGNSA. The CDR3 DNA sequence: TGTGCCAGCAGCTCAGGACTAGCGGGTACCTACGAGCAGTACTTC. This gives the protein CASSSGLAGTYEQYF.

This chain uses TRBV9 with TRBJ2-4; D gene unclear. The V end lost 9 bases, the J end lost 0 bases, and 10 bases lay between the germline ends. Germline lookup yields CDR1 SGDLS and CDR2 YYNGEE. The CDR3 totals 13 residues. This chain's CDR3 is CAISTLAKNIQYF. The CDR3, as DNA: TGTGCCATTTCGACCCTAGCCAAAAACATTCAGTACTTC.

This sequence joins TRBV2 and TRBJ2-3, with 8 bases identical to TRBD1. Germline V gene lookup returns CDR1 SNHLY and CDR2 FYNNEI. The V segment lost 10 bases and the J segment 3 bases; nucleotides outside the gene matches: 12. The length of the CDR3 is 15 residues. Here the CDR3 reads CATQGGLGRTDTQYF. CDR3 DNA: TGTGCCACACAGGGGGGCCTAGGGAGGACAGATACGCAGTATTTT.

This sequence joins TRBV7-3 and TRBJ2-3, with 7 bases lining up with TRBD1. The CDR3 is 15 amino acids. V lost 2 bases and J lost 0; bases outside the gene matches: 2. Germline CDR1 is SGHTA and CDR2 is FQGTGA. The CDR3 is CASSLGQASTDTQYF. CDR3 in DNA: TGTGCCAGCAGCTTAGGACAGGCTAGCACAGATACGCAGTATTTT.

The chain has TRBV15 and TRBJ2-2; tentatively, D is TRBD2 (5 bases). The V end was cut by 5 bases, the J end by 2 bases, with 12 bases between. Per the germline V gene, CDR1 is LNHNV and CDR2 is YYDKDF (reference sequence). This CDR3 region has 15 residues. The chain's CDR3 is CATSLRTGNTGELFF. DNA for the CDR3: TGTGCCACCAGCTTGCGGACTGGAAACACCGGGGAGCTGTTTTTT.

This clone was seen only once. The V call is TRBV18, the J call TRBJ2-2; the D is unclear. There are 14 residues in the CDR3. The germline V gene encodes CDR1 KGHSH and CDR2 LQKENI. V lost 1 base and J 4 bases, leaving 7 bases between the germline ends. For the CDR3, the DNA is TGTGCCAGCTCACCACAAGACGGCACCGGGGAGCTGTTTTTT. This translates into CASSPQDGTGELFF. The complete variable domain, with remaining parts taken from reference TRBV18 and TRBJ2-2, reads NAGVMQNPRHLVRRRGQEARLRCSPMKGHSHVYWYRQLPEEGLKFMVYLQKENIIDESGMPKERFSAEFPKEGPSILRIQQVVRGDSAAYFCASSPQDGTGELFFGEGSRLTVL.

The chain has TRBV6-6 and TRBJ1-3, with D uncertain. V was trimmed by 5 bases and J by 0 bases, leaving 8 bases between them. This CDR3 contains 14 residues. Germline V lookup: CDR1 MNHNY, CDR2 SVGAGI (reference sequence). CDR3 coding DNA: TGTGCCAGCAGTGCGGGAGACTCTGGAAACACCATATATTTT. It encodes CASSAGDSGNTIYF.